Listed here are 23 T cell receptor beta chains from one sample, sequenced in a study of blood T cell repertoires in COVID-19. Repertoires were generated with immunoSEQ multiplex PCR, while TCRdb's copy carries only in-frame clones and drops some. Altogether 200,000 or so clones are present, approximately 85% being singletons, with the ten largest covering about 5.1%. Sequenced material: peripheral blood. The receptors here all came from a woman in her seventies with active or convalescent COVID-19.

The chain has TRBV5-1 and TRBJ2-7, with TRBD1 matching 9 bases. V shed 4 bases, J shed 4 bases, and the junction held 6 bases outside the gene matches. Germline V gives CDR1 SGHRS, CDR2 YFSETQ. There are 14 residues in the CDR3. Here the CDR3 DNA reads TGCGCCAGCAGCCAACCGGGACAGGGTTACGAGCAGTACTTC. The encoded protein is CASSQPGQGYEQYF.

The V gene is TRBV5-6, the J gene TRBJ2-7; 8 bases agree with TRBD2. Germline-derived CDR1 and CDR2 are SGHDT and YYEEEE. V gave up 4 bases and J gave up 3 bases; unmatched junction bases: 15. CDR3 length: 17 amino acids. The CDR3 coding sequence is TGTGCCAGCAGCCCGCGAATCCGAGCGGGAGTAGACTACGAGCAGTACTTC. Residues: CASSPRIRAGVDYEQYF.

V gene TRBV6-6 combines with J gene TRBJ2-5; 8 bases match TRBD1. This CDR3 has 16 residues. Per germline, CDR1 MNHNY and CDR2 SVGAGI (reference sequence). The V segment lost 0 bases and the J segment 5 bases; nucleotides outside the gene matches: 8. Here the CDR3 reads CASSYSYRGSDETQYF. The CDR3 DNA sequence: TGTGCCAGCAGTTACTCGTACAGGGGGTCGGACGAGACCCAGTACTTC.

This chain links TRBV9 with TRBJ2-2; 15 bases are shared with TRBD2. Trimming at V came to 4 bases and at J to 4 bases, leaving 5 bases not matched to a gene. The germline V gene encodes CDR1 SGDLS and CDR2 YYNGEE. CDR3 length: 17 residues. The CDR3 nucleotides read TGTGCCAGCAGCCCCGGACTAGCGGGAGGGCCCACCGGGGAGCTGTTTTTT. It is translated as CASSPGLAGGPTGELFF.

The V gene is TRBV2, the J gene TRBJ2-2; 10 bases agree with TRBD2. The CDR3 covers 14 residues. Germline V CDR1 and CDR2: SNHLY, FYNNEI. Trimming removed 7 bases from V and 5 bases from J; junction bases left unmatched: 4. CDR3 DNA: TGTGCCAGCACGAGCGGGAGGGGGACCGGGGAGCTGTTTTTT. Translating gives CASTSGRGTGELFF.

This chain links TRBV10-2 with TRBJ2-4; no clear D. CDR1 WSHSY and CDR2 SAAADI come from the germline V gene. Trimming removed 3 bases from V and 0 bases from J, with 3 bases in between. CDR3 size: 13 residues. CDR3 loop: CASSDLAKNIQYF. The DNA for the CDR3 is TGCGCCAGCAGTGACTTAGCCAAAAACATTCAGTACTTC.

The chain recombines TRBV4-2 with TRBJ2-2, with 10 positions matching TRBD2. Per germline, CDR1 LGHNA and CDR2 YNFKEQ. J gave up 1 base and V 0 bases, and 11 bases lay outside the gene matches. The CDR3 is 20 amino acids. CDR3 nucleotide sequence: TGTGCCAGCAGCCAAGATGGGTCGACTAGCGGGTATCGGAACACCGGGGAGCTGTTTTTT. Its protein is CASSQDGSTSGYRNTGELFF.

V usage is TRBV19 and J usage is TRBJ2-4, with TRBD1 as a possible D gene (6 bases). The CDR3 runs to 14 residues. V gave up 3 bases and J gave up 3 bases, with 9 bases separating them. Germline V lookup: CDR1 LNHDA, CDR2 SQIVND (reference sequence). The CDR3 DNA reads TGTGCCAGTAGTATTAGGGGGTACAAAAACATTCAGTACTTC. As protein: CASSIRGYKNIQYF.

The V and J genes are TRBV5-4 and TRBJ2-3; D not certain. There are 13 residues in the CDR3. The V end lost 2 bases, the J end lost 4 bases, and 8 bases lay between the germline ends. The V gene's germline CDR1 is SGHNT and CDR2 YYREEE (reference sequence). This CDR3 reads CASSFSAADTQYF. CDR3 nucleotide sequence: TGTGCCAGCAGCTTCAGCGCAGCAGATACGCAGTATTTT.

The chain carries TRBV28 and TRBJ2-5; unclear D gene. CDR1 is MDHEN, CDR2 SYDVKM, per germline. The CDR3 consists of 13 residues. V was cut by 2 bases and J by 2 bases, with 6 bases left in between. CDR3 DNA: TGTGCCAGCAGTTTAGGGCGACAAGAGACCCAGTACTTC. Translated, it gives CASSLGRQETQYF.

This clone was recorded a few times. V and J are TRBV4-1 and TRBJ2-7; 11 bases fit TRBD2. CDR1 is MGHRA and CDR2 is YSYEKL in the germline V gene. The CDR3 extends over 19 amino acids. The trim removed 2 bases at V and 7 bases at J, leaving 19 bases unmatched. The chain's CDR3 is CASSQSTGTSGAKHGEQYF. The CDR3 DNA reads TGCGCCAGCAGCCAAAGTACCGGGACTAGCGGTGCGAAACACGGGGAGCAGTACTTC.

This clone was counted once. CDR3 DNA sequence: TGTGCCAGCCCCGAGGAATCGGGACTAGCGGATCCCTACAATGAGCAGTTCTTC. Translated: CASPEESGLADPYNEQFF. The V gene is TRBV25-1, the J gene TRBJ2-1, with 11 bases aligning to TRBD2. With V trimmed by 8 bases and J by 2 bases, 14 bases remained unmatched. In germline, CDR1 is MGHDK, CDR2 SYGVNS. The CDR3 is 18 amino acids.

This chain connects TRBV19 to TRBJ1-1; 8 positions agree with TRBD1. The CDR3 length is 16 residues. Germline V gene data show CDR1 as LNHDA and CDR2 as SQIVND (reference sequence). V trimming: 10 bases; J trimming: 2 bases; junction bases outside the gene matches: 15. CDR3: CATRAGGRSSNTEAFF. Written as DNA, the CDR3 is TGTGCCACCCGGGCAGGGGGCCGGAGCTCAAACACTGAAGCTTTCTTT. Full variable domain (remainder filled in from reference TRBV19 and TRBJ1-1): DGGITQSPKYLFRKEGQNVTLSCEQNLNHDAMYWYRQDPGQGLRLIYYSQIVNDFQKGDIAEGYSVSREKKESFPLTVTSAQKNPTAFYLCATRAGGRSSNTEAFFGQGTRLTVV.

The chain is built from TRBV2 and TRBJ2-1; 7 bases map to TRBD2. The V gene end was trimmed by 8 bases and the J gene end by 2 bases; junction bases not matched to a gene: 6. The CDR3 sequence is 14 residues long. Germline V CDR1 and CDR2: SNHLY, FYNNEI. CDR3 in amino acids: CASGALAAYNEQFF. The CDR3 region has the DNA TGTGCCAGCGGTGCTCTAGCGGCCTACAATGAGCAGTTCTTC.

The J gene is TRBJ2-4, the V gene TRBV27; the match to TRBD1 covers 8 bases. Looked up from germline, CDR1 is MNHEY and CDR2 is SMNVEV (reference sequence). V trimming: 5 bases; J trimming: 6 bases; junction bases outside the gene matches: 6. The CDR3 loop spans 14 amino acids. CDR3 protein: CASSRQGFGNIQYF. The CDR3 DNA reads TGTGCCAGCAGTCGACAGGGGTTCGGAAACATTCAGTACTTC.

The CDR3 loop reads CASSQGGQGVNGYTF. The CDR3 region has the DNA TGTGCCAGCAGCCAAGGGGGACAGGGCGTTAATGGCTACACCTTC. This chain connects TRBV4-2 to TRBJ1-2; 9 positions match TRBD1. Trimming at V came to 1 base and at J to 6 bases, leaving 6 bases not matched to a gene. CDR3 length: 15 amino acids. Germline-derived CDR1 and CDR2 are LGHNA and YNFKEQ.

The J gene is TRBJ2-1, the V gene TRBV19; 9 bases agree with TRBD2. CDR1 is LNHDA and CDR2 is SQIVND in the germline V gene (reference sequence). This CDR3 has 15 residues. The trim removed 5 bases at V and 15 bases at J, leaving 17 bases unmatched. CDR3 sequence reads: CASSPRSGTSRSRFF. The DNA for the CDR3 is TGTGCCAGTAGTCCTCGTAGTGGGACTAGCCGTAGTCGGTTCTTC. Full variable domain (rest looked up from reference TRBV19 and TRBJ2-1): DGGITQSPKYLFRKEGQNVTLSCEQNLNHDAMYWYRQDPGQGLRLIYYSQIVNDFQKGDIAEGYSVSREKKESFPLTVTSAQKNPTAFYLCASSPRSGTSRSRFFGPGTRLTVL.

This clone was seen once. The chain joins TRBV2 to TRBJ1-3; D is possibly TRBD1 (6 bases). The CDR3 covers 14 residues. The V gene lost 5 bases and the J gene lost 4 bases, with 12 bases spanning the gap. Germline-derived CDR1 and CDR2 are SNHLY and FYNNEI. The CDR3 region is CASSQTGSGNTIYF. The CDR3 DNA reads as TGTGCCAGCAGTCAAACAGGGTCCGGAAACACCATATATTTT.

The rearrangement uses TRBV5-1 and TRBJ2-3; 8 bases fit TRBD2. The CDR3 consists of 16 residues. Germline CDR1 and CDR2: SGHRS and YFSETQ. Germline trimming cut 0 bases from V and 3 bases from J; bases unmatched to any gene: 6. The CDR3 DNA reads as TGCGCCAGCAGCTTGGGAGCGGGAGTGGGGACAGATACGCAGTATTTT. Amino acids: CASSLGAGVGTDTQYF.

The rearrangement joins TRBV2 to TRBJ2-6; 7 bases align to TRBD2. The CDR3 has 16 amino acids. Losses at the gene ends were 9 bases for V and 3 bases for J; bases not matched to a gene: 11. Per the germline V gene, CDR1 is SNHLY and CDR2 is FYNNEI. The CDR3: CASRLVGGFGANVLTF. In DNA, the CDR3 is TGTGCCAGTAGATTGGTCGGGGGGTTTGGGGCCAACGTCCTGACTTTC.

This chain uses TRBV6-1 with TRBJ2-5, with 8 nucleotides matching TRBD2. The CDR3 has 14 amino acids. Germline V gene sequence: CDR1 MNHNS, CDR2 SASEGT. The trim removed 0 bases at V and 7 bases at J, leaving 4 bases unmatched. This CDR3 reads CASSEAGRGGTQYF. CDR3 in DNA: TGTGCCAGCAGTGAAGCGGGACGGGGGGGGACCCAGTACTTC.

Concerning this clone itself: The same CDR3 also results from other DNA sequences found in this sample. The chain has TRBV5-6 and TRBJ1-1; TRBD1 might be the D (6 bases). CDR1 is SGHDT, CDR2 YYEEEE, per germline. The CDR3 runs 14 residues. V dropped 4 bases and J dropped 4 bases, with 14 bases sitting between them. The CDR3 reads CASSPGGGSTEAFF. Written as DNA, the CDR3 is TGTGCCAGCAGCCCCGGGGGGGGCAGCACTGAAGCTTTCTTT.

In its sample, this clone was seen once. The V and J genes are TRBV10-1 and TRBJ1-1, with D possibly TRBD1 on 6 matching bases. V was cut by 4 bases and J by 6 bases, with 18 bases left in between. CDR1 WNHNN and CDR2 SYGVQD come from the germline V gene (reference sequence). The CDR3 length is 15 residues. The CDR3 sequence: CASSGLNTGRPEAFF. CDR3 bases: TGCGCCAGCAGTGGTCTAAACACAGGGCGGCCTGAAGCTTTCTTT.